The 5 T cell receptor beta chains below come from one sample, sequenced in a study of post-analysis software for immune sequencing data. Regarding the study as a whole: The study found TRBV5-6, TRBV5-1 and TRBV20-1 among five or six TRBV segments more frequent in patients than controls.

TCR beta cDNA libraries included unique molecular identifiers. TCRdb recomputed calls from the PCR reads with MiXCR, one row per CDR3 protein. The sample has approximately 160,000 distinct CDR3 sequences; 30% are singletons. Antigens of these TCRs are unknown. Input material: blood. The receptors originated from a girl aged 10-17 years with multiple sclerosis.

V and J are TRBV5-1 and TRBJ2-3, with TRBD2 matching over 8 bases. CDR3 size: 14 residues. V lost 7 bases to trimming and J lost 5 bases; unmatched junction nucleotides: 9. Germline CDR1 and CDR2: SGHRS and YFSETQ. The CDR3 DNA is TGCGCCAGCGCAAGCGGGAGAAGTATAGATACGCAGTATTTT. Amino acid sequence: CASASGRSIDTQYF.

This clonotype was seen many times. The chain is built from TRBV10-3 and TRBJ2-1; 11 nucleotides line up with TRBD2. This CDR3 spans 14 amino acids. Losses at the gene ends were 11 bases for V and 12 bases for J; bases not matched to a gene: 15. Germline V gene sequence: CDR1 ENHRY, CDR2 SYGVKD. CDR3 loop: CAAAGTSGVYGQFF. In DNA, the CDR3 is TGTGCCGCCGCCGGGACTAGCGGTGTCTATGGGCAGTTCTTC.

This clonotype was counted a few times. The chain uses TRBV7-8 and TRBJ1-2, with 7 positions matching TRBD1. The V gene end was trimmed by 4 bases and the J gene end by 2 bases; junction bases not matched to a gene: 7. This CDR3 has 15 residues. CDR1 is SGHVS and CDR2 is FQNEAQ in the germline V gene. As DNA, the CDR3 is TGTGCCAGCAGCTCAAAGCAACAGGGGAACTATGGCTACACCTTC. Its protein is CASSSKQQGNYGYTF.

This clonotype showed up many times. The rearrangement uses TRBV5-1 and TRBJ2-7; TRBD2 might be the D (6 bases). Trimming left V 4 bases short and J 3 bases short, with 17 bases between. Germline CDR1 is SGHRS and CDR2 is YFSETQ. The length of the CDR3 is 15 residues. CDR3 loop: CASSPVPGTYYEQYF. The DNA of the CDR3 is TGCGCCAGCAGCCCGGTTCCCGGGACTTACTACGAGCAGTACTTC.

In this sample, this clonotype turned up many times. DNA of the CDR3: TGTGCCACCAGCAGAGCGCGAGGTTACAATGAGCAGTTCTTC. Its translation is CATSRARGYNEQFF. This chain connects TRBV15 to TRBJ2-1; no definite D call. Per germline, CDR1 LNHNV and CDR2 YYDKDF (reference sequence). V was clipped by 1 base and J by 4 bases, with 8 bases between them. The CDR3 has 14 amino acids.